The subject of this entry is one T cell receptor beta chain. CDR3 length: 13 residues. Per the germline V gene, CDR1 is MNHEY and CDR2 is SVGAGI. Between the trimmed V and J ends, which lost 0 bases and 7 bases, there was a span of 9 bases. The sample originates from a study of control samples from healthy donors and cancer patients. The assay was immunoSEQ multiplex PCR, and TCRdb's table has in-frame clones only and misses some. The sample shows some 250,000 clones, almost 85% of them seen only once. Sequencing used PBMCs. This TCR was sampled from an older woman with lung cancer. This chain joins TRBV6-5 and TRBJ1-1; D may be TRBD1 (5 bases). The CDR3 DNA reads TGTGCCAGCAGTTACTCGATCGGGGGTGAAGCTTTCTTT. This translates into CASSYSIGGEAFF.